What follows describes a single T cell receptor (beta chain). The data are from a study of blood T cells in healthy people across ages. Combining a sample-barcoded 5' primer with a J-beta primer mix, a second PCR ran for 7 to 11 cycles. TCRdb re-analysed the 5' RACE reads in MiXCR, keeping a single row per CDR3 protein. Seen here are 600,000 to 850,000 distinct CDR3 sequences, more than 40% observed once, and the top ten hold more than 20%. CDR3 length: 15 amino acids. The ends lost 6 bases at V and 6 bases at J; junction bases unmatched: 14. Germline values: CDR1 DFQATT, CDR2 SNEGSKA (reference sequence).

Material for sequencing was blood. This clonotype originated in a woman aged 55-70 years in good health. The rearrangement joins TRBV20-1 to TRBJ1-2; 9 nucleotides agree with TRBD1. The CDR3 loop is CSARPTGTGNDGYTF. The DNA of the CDR3 is TGCAGTGCCCGGCCAACCGGGACAGGGAATGATGGCTACACCTTC.